These 21 T cell receptor beta chains originate from one sample sequenced in a study of regulatory T cells in long-lasting Graves disease. Regarding time point: newly diagnosed GD, antithyroid drugs for less than 3 months. With RNA extracted from PBMCs as input, the TCR library was made. HTBI primers from iRepertoire and Arm-PCR of CDR3 regions yielded the TCR beta libraries. TCRdb reprocessed the multiplex PCR reads via MiXCR and lists one record per CDR3 protein. Of under 300,000 distinct CDR3 sequences listed, over 20% are singletons. The sequenced sample was peripheral blood mononuclear cells (PBMCs), obtained at new diagnosis, from a patient treated with antithyroid drugs. All receptors derive from a female donor with Graves disease.

With regard to this clonotype: A much larger clone differs from this one at a single base, so this may be a read error. The rearrangement uses TRBV5-1 and TRBJ1-2, with 12 bases identical to TRBD1. CDR3 size: 15 residues. The V segment lost 3 bases and the J segment 10 bases; nucleotides outside the gene matches: 10. Germline V gene sequence: CDR1 SGHRS, CDR2 YFSETQ. The CDR3 loop reads CASSSGQGALDDYTF. CDR3 coding DNA: TGCGCCAGCAGCTCGGGACAGGGGGCGCTTGATGACTACACCTTC.

The chain employs TRBV7-2 and TRBJ1-2; D is ambiguous. Trimming shortened V by 1 base and J by 6 bases, and 6 bases separated the two germline ends. This CDR3 spans 12 amino acids. The germline CDR1 and CDR2 sequences are SGHTA and FQGNSA. DNA for the CDR3: TGTGCCAGCAGCTTAGTTCTAAATGGCTACACCTTC. This codes for CASSLVLNGYTF.

Notes on this clonotype: A far bigger clonotype differs at one base, so this is likely a read error. The gene calls are TRBV11-2 and TRBJ2-7; D gene ambiguous. The J call may be in error: the DNA end matches TRBJ2-3 better. CDR3 length: 14 residues. Germline V gives CDR1 SGHAT, CDR2 FQNNGV. Here the CDR3 DNA reads TGTGGCAGCAGCTTATCCAGGAACGCAGATACGCAGTATTTT. Protein sequence: CGSSLSRNADTQYF.

This clonotype has a handful of counts. The chain uses TRBV6-1 and TRBJ2-7; D is ambiguous. This CDR3 has 11 amino acids. Germline CDR1 MNHNS, CDR2 SASEGT. Deletions cut 3 bases from V and 4 bases from J, with 4 bases between. DNA for the CDR3: TGTGCCAGCAGTGATTTATACGAGCAGTACTTC. Protein product: CASSDLYEQYF.

This clonotype has at least ten counts. This CDR3 reads CASSLDGYSGNTIYF. The CDR3 coding sequence is TGTGCCAGCAGCTTAGACGGCTACTCTGGAAACACCATATATTTT. V gene TRBV11-2 combines with J gene TRBJ1-3; D unresolved. The CDR3 contains 15 residues. Trimming shortened V by 0 bases and J by 0 bases, and 6 bases separated the two germline ends. The germline V gene encodes CDR1 SGHAT and CDR2 FQNNGV.

Ten or more counts support this clonotype. The chain combines TRBV7-6 with TRBJ2-1, with D maybe TRBD2 (6 bases). Trimming left V 4 bases short and J 9 bases short, with 22 bases between. Germline values: CDR1 SGHVS, CDR2 FNYEAQ. The CDR3 spans 16 residues. CDR3 loop: CASSSFGSNGRAEQFF. CDR3 coding DNA: TGTGCCAGCAGCTCCTTCGGGAGCAACGGTCGGGCTGAGCAGTTCTTC.

V is TRBV28 and J is TRBJ2-2; the D is unclear. Trimming removed 4 bases from V and 4 bases from J, with 10 bases in between. This CDR3 has 14 amino acids. From germline, CDR1 is MDHEN and CDR2 SYDVKM. CDR3 sequence (DNA): TGTGCCAGCAGTTCCCCGGGCCCCACCGGGGAGCTGTTTTTT. It specifies CASSSPGPTGELFF.

The rearrangement uses TRBV6-1 and TRBJ2-3; 9 nucleotides match TRBD2. The V and J ends lost 6 bases and 2 bases, in that order; junction bases with no gene match: 9. This CDR3 spans 16 amino acids. In germline, CDR1 is MNHNS, CDR2 SASEGT. The CDR3 nucleotides read TGTGCCAGCAGAGTGAGCGGGAGGTACCCCACAGATACGCAGTATTTT. It codes for CASRVSGRYPTDTQYF.

This clonotype was picked up a small number of times. The rearrangement uses TRBV20-1 and TRBJ2-1, with TRBD1 matching 9 bases. The CDR3 consists of 15 residues. Germline CDR1 DFQATT, CDR2 SNEGSKA (reference sequence). V dropped 6 bases and J dropped 5; count of bases not matched to a gene: 11. CDR3 sequence: CSAIPGTGSNNEQFF. The CDR3 nucleotides read TGCAGTGCAATCCCGGGGACAGGGAGCAACAATGAGCAGTTCTTC.

This clonotype was counted many times. The genes are TRBV7-9 and TRBJ2-5; TRBD2 might be the D (6 bases). Trimming removed 5 bases from V and 5 bases from J, with 15 bases in between. The CDR3 sequence is 14 residues long. CDR1 is SEHNR, CDR2 FQNEAQ, per germline (reference sequence). CDR3 nucleotides: TGTGCCAGCAGCCTCAACGAGGGGAGGGAGACCCAGTACTTC. As protein: CASSLNEGRETQYF.

This clonotype was counted many times. Written as DNA, the CDR3 is TGTGCCAGTAGGGGCCATACCGGGAGCAATCAGCCCCAGCATTTT. This codes for CASRGHTGSNQPQHF. The rearrangement joins TRBV19 to TRBJ1-5; no definite D call. CDR1 and CDR2 (germline): LNHDA, SQIVND (reference sequence). V dropped 6 bases and J dropped 1 base, with 13 bases sitting between them. This CDR3 is built from 15 residues.

This clonotype showed up many times. The chain is built from TRBV7-9 and TRBJ2-3; maybe TRBD2 (5 bases). Germline CDR1 reads SEHNR; CDR2 reads FQNEAQ (reference sequence). This CDR3 spans 12 amino acids. Trimming took 8 bases from V and 2 from J, leaving 8 bases between them. Here the CDR3 DNA reads TGTGCCAGCGCCGACTACACAGATACGCAGTATTTT. It codes for CASADYTDTQYF.

This clonotype appeared many times. This chain links TRBV5-6 with TRBJ2-5; TRBD2 matches at 9 bases. The CDR3 has 20 amino acids. From germline, CDR1 is SGHDT and CDR2 YYEEEE. The J segment lost 3 bases and the V segment lost 3 bases, leaving 21 bases of the junction unmatched. This CDR3 reads CASSWGGQPGLADFEETQYF. The CDR3 nucleotides are TGTGCCAGCAGCTGGGGGGGTCAACCGGGACTAGCAGACTTCGAAGAGACCCAGTACTTC.

This chain uses TRBV5-6 with TRBJ2-7; no definite D call. The V end lost 1 base, the J end lost 7 bases, and 9 bases lay between the germline ends. The CDR3 has 12 residues. Looked up from germline, CDR1 is SGHDT and CDR2 is YYEEEE. This CDR3 is CASSLKRWEQYF. The CDR3 DNA is TGTGCCAGCAGCTTGAAAAGGTGGGAGCAGTACTTC. Full variable domain (remainder filled in from reference TRBV5-6 and TRBJ2-7): DAGVTQSPTHLIKTRGQQVTLRCSPKSGHDTVSWYQQALGQGPQFIFQYYEEEERQRGNFPDRFSGHQFPNYSSELNVNALLLGDSALYLCASSLKRWEQYFGPGTRLTVT.

To note about this clonotype: A single base is all that separates this from a far larger clone, so a read error is likely. The V call is TRBV6-4, the J call TRBJ1-6, with D hard to call. CDR1 and CDR2 (germline): MRHNA, SNTAGT. The CDR3 length is 18 residues. The CDR3 here is CTSSLRPFSRGNNSPLHF. Here the CDR3 DNA reads TGTACCAGCAGTTTACGCCCATTTTCTCGGGGTAATAATTCACCCCTCCACTTT.

CDR3 in DNA: TGCAGTGCTAGTGACAGTCCCGGGGCTCACACTGAAGCTTTCTTT. Protein sequence: CSASDSPGAHTEAFF. The rearrangement uses TRBV20-1 and TRBJ1-1; D might be TRBD1 (5 bases). The V end was cut by 3 bases, the J end by 3 bases, with 17 bases between. The CDR3 totals 15 residues. The germline gives CDR1 DFQATT, CDR2 SNEGSKA (reference sequence).

With regard to this clonotype: This may arise from a read error, as a much more abundant clone is one base away. The rearrangement joins TRBV12-3 or TRBV12-4 to TRBJ2-7; the D gene is possibly TRBD1 (5 bases). V lost 1 base to trimming and J lost 7 bases, with 5 bases between them. There are 11 residues in the CDR3. The CDR3 DNA reads TGTGCCAGCAGTTTAGAGGGGGAGCAGTACTTC. Protein sequence: CASSLEGEQYF.

This clonotype was seen many times. CDR3 nucleotide sequence: TGTGCCAGCAGCTTTAGCCCTGGGGGCGAGCAGTTCTTC. Protein sequence: CASSFSPGGEQFF. The chain recombines TRBV5-6 with TRBJ2-1, with D tentatively TRBD1 (6 bases). Germline V gene lookup returns CDR1 SGHDT and CDR2 YYEEEE. There are 13 residues in the CDR3. The germline V and J ends were trimmed by 2 bases and 10 bases, with 13 bases remaining between them.

A note on this clonotype: This may stem from a read error, because a much larger clone lies one nucleotide away. The chain links TRBV7-2 to TRBJ2-7, with D unclear. This CDR3 has 12 residues. Germline V gives CDR1 SGHTA, CDR2 FQGNSA. In DNA, the CDR3 is TGTGCCAGCAGCCCAAATCTCTACGAGCAGCACTTC. Its protein is CASSPNLYEQHF. The complete variable domain, with remaining parts taken from reference TRBV7-2 and TRBJ2-7, reads GAGVSQSPSNKVTEKGKDVELRCDPISGHTALYWYRQSLGQGLEFLIYFQGNSAPDKSGLPSDRFSAERTGGSVSTLTIQRTQQEDSAVYLCASSPNLYEQHFGPGTRLTVT.

This clonotype was picked up many times. This chain connects TRBV7-8 to TRBJ1-5, with D possibly matching TRBD1 (5 bases). Trimming pared 1 base from V and 3 bases from J, leaving 10 bases between. Per germline, CDR1 SGHVS and CDR2 FQNEAQ. CDR3 length: 15 amino acids. CDR3 DNA: TGTGCCAGCAGCTTAGTCACAGGTTACAATCAGCCCCAGCATTTT. This codes for CASSLVTGYNQPQHF.

This clonotype was observed once. The junction and the germline gene differ at one end; a read error may be behind it. The gene calls are TRBV7-2 and TRBJ2-1; TRBD2 matches at 12 bases. CDR1 is SGHTA and CDR2 is FQGNSA in the germline V gene. The CDR3 contains 18 residues. CDR3 sequence: CASRSGTSGRSSSNEQFF. As DNA, the CDR3 is TGTGCCAGCAGATCCGGGACTAGCGGGCGGAGCTCCTCCAATGAGCAGTTCTTC.